Listed here are 29 T cell receptor beta chains from one sample, sequenced in a study of CD8 T cells in Susac syndrome. Random hexamers were used to reverse transcribe the RNA input (about 0.5 to 1 ug). One entry per CDR3 protein, called by TCRdb with MiXCR from the immunoSEQ multiplex PCR reads. Among some 150,000 distinct CDR3 sequences listed, approximately 94% were seen once. The source material was CD8+ T cells from PBMCs. These receptors all come from a human donor with multiple sclerosis.

The chain carries TRBV7-9 and TRBJ2-5, with D possibly TRBD1 on 7 matching bases. CDR3 size: 13 residues. V was cut by 4 bases and J by 5 bases, with 11 bases left in between. Looked up from germline, CDR1 is SEHNR and CDR2 is FQNEAQ (reference sequence). The CDR3 sequence is CASSSSGGETQYF. The CDR3 DNA is TGTGCCAGCAGCTCATCAGGGGGGGAGACCCAGTACTTC.

The chain carries TRBV4-2 and TRBJ2-6, with D uncertain. There are 17 residues in the CDR3. Germline CDR1 and CDR2: LGHNA and YNFKEQ. Deletions cut 0 bases from V and 4 bases from J, with 13 bases between. CDR3 sequence: CASSQDASVAGANVLTF. The CDR3 region has the DNA TGTGCCAGCAGCCAAGATGCGTCGGTAGCCGGGGCCAACGTCCTGACTTTC.

The chain carries TRBV15 and TRBJ2-5; 7 nucleotides agree with TRBD2. The CDR3 is 14 amino acids. Losses at the gene ends were 7 bases for V and 5 bases for J; bases not matched to a gene: 10. Germline CDR1 and CDR2: LNHNV and YYDKDF (reference sequence). CDR3 residues: CATTTGGGRETQYF. DNA of the CDR3: TGTGCCACCACCACCGGCGGGGGTCGGGAGACCCAGTACTTC.

The chain has TRBV7-9 and TRBJ2-7, with D perhaps TRBD1 or TRBD2 (5 bases each). The ends were cut back, 5 bases at V and 7 bases at J, with 18 bases in the middle. The germline gives CDR1 SEHNR, CDR2 FQNEAQ (reference sequence). CDR3 length equals 14 residues. DNA of the CDR3: TGTGCCAGCAGCCCCCCCGGGGCCCCTGTAGAGCAGTACTTC. Protein sequence: CASSPPGAPVEQYF.

The chain employs TRBV27 and TRBJ1-2; a possible D gene is TRBD1 (6 bases). Germline loops: CDR1 MNHEY, CDR2 SMNVEV (reference sequence). V was clipped by 5 bases and J by 5 bases, with 24 bases between them. This CDR3 contains 17 residues. The CDR3 sequence is CASSPSFRGSVGYGYTF. For the CDR3, the DNA is TGTGCCAGCAGTCCCTCATTCAGGGGCTCGGTGGGTTATGGCTACACCTTC.

This clonotype was counted a single time. The chain employs TRBV9 and TRBJ2-1; D may be TRBD2 (5 bases). The CDR3 runs to 14 residues. V gave up 7 bases and J gave up 4 bases, with 15 bases separating them. Germline V gene sequence: CDR1 SGDLS, CDR2 YYNGEE. The CDR3 loop is CASGETPNYNEQFF. CDR3 sequence (DNA): TGTGCCAGCGGGGAGACACCGAATTACAATGAGCAGTTCTTC.

This clonotype came up once. The V call is TRBV9, the J call TRBJ1-2, with 11 bases aligning to TRBD1. Germline assignment: CDR1 SGDLS and CDR2 YYNGEE. With V trimmed by 4 bases and J by 13 bases, 15 bases remained unmatched. The CDR3 covers 15 residues. CDR3 in amino acids: CASSSEPGQGVVGTF. CDR3 nucleotide sequence: TGTGCCAGCAGCTCTGAACCGGGACAGGGGGTGGTTGGCACCTTC.

This sequence joins TRBV15 and TRBJ1-2; tentative D call: TRBD1 (5 bases). Germline V CDR1 and CDR2: LNHNV, YYDKDF (reference sequence). Trimming took 0 bases from V and 7 from J, leaving 12 bases between them. This CDR3 has 14 residues. DNA for the CDR3: TGTGCCACCAGCAGAGATCGGAGGGGCGCTGGCTACACCTTC. Protein sequence: CATSRDRRGAGYTF.

This chain joins TRBV2 and TRBJ2-3, with 9 bases matching TRBD2. The CDR3 is made up of 14 amino acids. Trimming removed 3 bases from V and 10 bases from J; junction bases left unmatched: 8. Germline lookup yields CDR1 SNHLY and CDR2 FYNNEI. The DNA for the CDR3 is TGTGCCAGCAGTGAGCTTAGCGGGGGTCCCCCGCAGTATTTT. This gives the protein CASSELSGGPPQYF.

The chain is built from TRBV27 and TRBJ2-5; D may be TRBD1 (5 bases). V was pared by 5 bases and J by 5 bases, with 15 bases between. CDR3 length: 14 residues. Looked up from germline, CDR1 is MNHEY and CDR2 is SMNVEV (reference sequence). The DNA of the CDR3 is TGTGCCAGCAGTCCTCTGGTCCAGGGTGAGACCCAGTACTTC. Its protein is CASSPLVQGETQYF.

Concerning this clonotype itself: One end of the junction fails to match germline, which may point to a read error. V gene TRBV19 combines with J gene TRBJ2-1, with 8 bases identical to TRBD2. Germline CDR1 and CDR2: LNHDA and SQIVND (reference sequence). CDR3 length: 15 residues. CDR3 sequence (DNA): TGTCCCAGTAGTATGCCGGGGGGGCCATGGAATGAGCAGTTCTTC. Translated, it gives CPSSMPGGPWNEQFF.

V is TRBV2 and J is TRBJ1-1; D might be TRBD1 (5 bases). V lost 11 bases and J 10 bases, leaving 23 bases between the germline ends. The CDR3 spans 13 residues. Germline V gives CDR1 SNHLY, CDR2 FYNNEI. CDR3 sequence reads: CAPETGTPAGAFF. The CDR3, as DNA: TGTGCCCCCGAGACCGGGACCCCGGCTGGAGCTTTCTTT.

The chain employs TRBV13 and TRBJ1-1, with a possible D match to TRBD1 (6 bases). The CDR3 consists of 16 residues. Germline loops: CDR1 PRHDT, CDR2 FYEKMQ (reference sequence). Trimming shortened V by 2 bases and J by 6 bases, and 19 bases separated the two germline ends. The CDR3 DNA reads TGTGCCAGCAGCTTAAGTCCCGGAGTCAGGGGCTCTGAAGCTTTCTTT. Translation gives CASSLSPGVRGSEAFF.

This chain links TRBV29-1 with TRBJ1-5; 10 bases fit TRBD1. Trimming removed 7 bases from V and 7 bases from J; junction bases left unmatched: 7. This CDR3 spans 13 amino acids. Germline loops: CDR1 SQVTM, CDR2 ANQGSEA. The CDR3 nucleotides are TGCAGCGGCAGCACGGGACAGGGGCAGCCCCAGCATTTT. It yields the protein CSGSTGQGQPQHF.

J is TRBJ2-3 and V is TRBV19, with 8 positions matching TRBD1. Trimming removed 1 base from V and 1 base from J; junction bases left unmatched: 7. The CDR3 extends over 17 amino acids. The germline V gene has CDR1 LNHDA and CDR2 SQIVND (reference sequence). Here the CDR3 DNA reads TGTGCCAGTAGTATAGCTCTGGGACAGGTAGGCACAGATACGCAGTATTTT. Translated, it gives CASSIALGQVGTDTQYF.

The J gene is TRBJ1-4, the V gene TRBV7-3, with D hard to call. Germline V gene lookup returns CDR1 SGHTA and CDR2 FQGTGA. The CDR3 has 17 amino acids. V was cut by 3 bases and J by 4 bases, with 18 bases left in between. CDR3 bases: TGTGCCAGCAGCTTCCCGGTTGGCGGGCGAATTAATGAAAAACTGTTTTTT. Amino acid sequence: CASSFPVGGRINEKLFF.

The chain couples TRBV28 to TRBJ2-2; D ambiguous. The germline V and J ends were trimmed by 7 bases and 3 bases, with 6 bases remaining between them. This CDR3 is built from 12 residues. Germline V gene sequence: CDR1 MDHEN, CDR2 SYDVKM. The CDR3 is CASKVHTGELFF. The DNA for the CDR3 is TGTGCCAGCAAGGTTCACACCGGGGAGCTGTTTTTT.

The rearrangement links TRBV20-1 to TRBJ1-4; 10 nucleotides agree with TRBD1. The CDR3 length is 15 residues. Germline V gene data show CDR1 as DFQATT and CDR2 as SNEGSKA (reference sequence). V shed 6 bases and J 8 bases; nucleotides not matched to a gene: 12. CDR3 residues: CSAPGDRGWEEKLFF. CDR3 DNA sequence: TGCAGTGCCCCCGGGGACAGGGGCTGGGAGGAAAAACTGTTTTTT.

The CDR3 coding sequence is TGTGCCACCAGCAGAGATCGCGGCGAGCAGTACTTC. Translated: CATSRDRGEQYF. The rearrangement joins TRBV15 to TRBJ2-7; D call uncertain. The CDR3 is 12 amino acids. V was cut by 0 bases and J by 6 bases, with 6 bases left in between. Germline V gene data show CDR1 as LNHNV and CDR2 as YYDKDF (reference sequence).

V gene TRBV13 combines with J gene TRBJ1-2, with unresolved D. The CDR3 extends over 14 amino acids. Germline loops: CDR1 PRHDT, CDR2 FYEKMQ (reference sequence). V lost 5 bases to trimming and J lost 6 bases, with 16 bases between them. The CDR3 DNA is TGTGCCAGCAGCGCCGGTAGATACGTCGATGGCTACACCTTC. Residues: CASSAGRYVDGYTF.

The chain couples TRBV7-2 to TRBJ2-7, with D hard to call. The V gene lost 3 bases and the J gene lost 6 bases, with 12 bases spanning the gap. CDR1 and CDR2 (germline): SGHTA, FQGNSA. This CDR3 comprises 13 residues. The CDR3 protein is CASSLNVVFEQYF. The CDR3 nucleotides read TGTGCCAGCAGCTTGAACGTCGTGTTCGAGCAGTACTTC.

The J gene is TRBJ1-4, the V gene TRBV14; weak D call: TRBD1 (6 bases). V was shortened by 2 bases and J by 7 bases, with 14 bases between the two germline ends. Germline lookup yields CDR1 SGHDN and CDR2 FVKESK. This CDR3 is built from 15 residues. CDR3 residues: CASSQSRGWSEKLFF. CDR3 bases: TGTGCCAGCAGCCAATCCAGGGGATGGAGTGAAAAACTGTTTTTT.

V gene TRBV5-1 combines with J gene TRBJ2-4, with a weak D call TRBD1 (6 bases). The CDR3 is made up of 18 amino acids. The V end lost 3 bases, the J end lost 0 bases, and 19 bases lay between the germline ends. CDR1 SGHRS and CDR2 YFSETQ come from the germline V gene. The CDR3 sequence is CASSSGTSHGLAKNIQYF. CDR3 in DNA: TGCGCCAGCAGCTCCGGGACATCTCACGGTTTAGCCAAAAACATTCAGTACTTC.

The J gene is TRBJ2-5, the V gene TRBV10-3, with D perhaps matching TRBD2 (6 bases). CDR1 ENHRY and CDR2 SYGVKD come from the germline V gene. The germline V and J ends were trimmed by 0 bases and 7 bases, with 9 bases remaining between them. This CDR3 is 13 amino acids long. The CDR3 sequence: CAISESRGGTQYF. The CDR3 nucleotides read TGTGCCATCAGTGAGTCGAGGGGAGGGACCCAGTACTTC.

The chain uses TRBV30 and TRBJ2-7; either TRBD1 or TRBD2 may supply D (6 bases each). The germline CDR1 and CDR2 sequences are GTSNPN and SVGIG (reference sequence). This CDR3 spans 15 amino acids. Trimming removed 4 bases from V and 3 bases from J, with 19 bases in between. CDR3 sequence reads: CAWNGGRGQIYEQYF. CDR3 in DNA: TGTGCCTGGAACGGGGGAAGAGGACAGATCTACGAGCAGTACTTC.

The chain links TRBV5-4 to TRBJ1-2, with D perhaps matching TRBD1 (5 bases). V gave up 1 base and J gave up 0 bases, with 7 bases separating them. This CDR3 comprises 14 residues. Germline loops: CDR1 SGHNT, CDR2 YYREEE (reference sequence). The CDR3 bases are TGTGCCAGCAGCTTGACAGGTTCTAACTATGGCTACACCTTC. This translates into CASSLTGSNYGYTF.

In the case of this clonotype: No DNA is shown, since the ends of the CDR3 on it are uncertain; the CDR3 is the one TCRdb lists. The chain couples TRBV12-3 or TRBV12-4 to TRBJ1-1; TRBD1, the table's D call, lacks a check against the DNA. The CDR3 is 16 amino acids long, termini counted. The CDR3 here is CASSFGPGILNTEAFF.

This clonotype was observed a single time. The rearrangement uses TRBV20-1 and TRBJ2-3; D ambiguous. Germline CDR1 and CDR2: DFQATT and SNEGSKA (reference sequence). CDR3 length: 14 amino acids. Trimming took off 0 bases at V and 0 bases at J, with 7 bases between the two ends. CDR3 amino acids: CSARDLVSTDTQYF. CDR3 bases: TGCAGTGCTAGAGACCTAGTAAGCACAGATACGCAGTATTTT.

The chain is built from TRBV24-1 and TRBJ2-1, with D unresolved. This CDR3 has 12 residues. Germline V gene data show CDR1 as KGHDR and CDR2 as SFDVKD. V was pared by 7 bases and J by 4 bases, with 7 bases between. Here the CDR3 reads CATRSKYNEQFF. The CDR3 nucleotides are TGTGCCACCAGAAGTAAGTACAATGAGCAGTTCTTC.